This is a list of T cell receptor beta chains from one sample in a study of T cells in Graves' hyperthyroidism and ophthalmopathy. Each CDR3 protein gets one entry after TCRdb re-called the multiplex PCR reads with MiXCR. This table holds some 560,000 distinct CDR3 sequences, less than 15% found once. Source material: blood. These receptors came from a woman between 35 and 50 years old with Graves' hyperthyroidism. Both conserved end residues are part of each CDR3. The D gene is left open where the match is weak. Only some rows state a clone size, as once, few, many or a class for expanded clones.

CDR3aa,CDR3nt,d_gene,j_gene,abundance,v_gene
CASSPTTSGVTYEQYF,TGTGCCAGCAGCCCGACGACTAGCGGGGTAACCTACGAGCAGTACTTC,TRBD2,TRBJ2-7,-,TRBV7-2
CASSTTSSYNEQFF,TGTGCCAGCAGTACAACAAGCTCCTACAATGAGCAGTTCTTC,-,TRBJ2-1,few,TRBV6-1
CASSTGTGDLAAFF,TGTGCCAGCAGTACCGGGACAGGGGACTTGGCAGCTTTCTTT,TRBD1,TRBJ1-1,-,TRBV12-3/TRBV12-4
CSARPFQRTTYEQYF,TGCAGTGCTAGACCATTCCAGCGCACCACCTACGAGCAGTACTTC,-,TRBJ2-7,many,TRBV20-1
CSVDREGTEAFF,TGCAGCGTGGACAGGGAGGGAACTGAAGCTTTCTTT,TRBD1,TRBJ1-1,many,TRBV29-1
CAWSVRGHKNTEAFF,TGTGCCTGGAGTGTACGCGGACATAAGAACACTGAAGCTTTCTTT,-,TRBJ1-1,-,TRBV30
CASGFEGGVNEQFF,TGTGCCAGCGGCTTCGAGGGGGGGGTCAATGAGCAGTTCTTC,-,TRBJ2-1,many,TRBV27
CASSSLPDTVLGRQYF,TGTGCCAGCAGCTCCCTCCCGGATACGGTTCTCGGTAGGCAGTACTTC,-,TRBJ2-7,many,TRBV7-2
CASSASSGGGFF,TGTGCCAGCAGTGCCTCTAGCGGAGGGGGGTTCTTC,-,TRBJ2-1,-,TRBV6-1
CSARPPPQGAAVSSYEQYF,TGCAGTGCCAGACCCCCCCCCCAGGGGGCGGCCGTTAGCTCCTACGAGCAGTACTTC,TRBD1,TRBJ2-7,-,TRBV20-1
CASIRWGGENYGYTF,TGTGCCAGCATCCGCTGGGGGGGGGAAAACTATGGCTACACCTTC,-,TRBJ1-2,many,TRBV28
CAISEAYEQYF,TGTGCCATCAGTGAAGCCTACGAGCAGTACTTC,-,TRBJ2-7,-,TRBV10-3
CASSLSSITGNTIYF,TGTGCCAGCAGCCTGAGCTCTATTACTGGAAACACCATATATTTT,-,TRBJ1-3,many,TRBV3-1
CASALAGAGVYVQYF,TGTGCCAGCGCGCTGGCGGGAGCCGGGGTCTACGTGCAGTACTTC,TRBD2,TRBJ2-7,few,TRBV7-2
CASSFPGSGLHGYTF,TGTGCCAGCAGCTTCCCTGGTAGCGGACTTCATGGCTACACCTTC,-,TRBJ1-2,many,TRBV11-3
CASSLAAAGGHEQYF,TGTGCCAGCAGCTTGGCAGCAGCGGGAGGGCACGAGCAGTACTTC,TRBD2,TRBJ2-7,-,TRBV5-6
CASSLFFSLGIGTDTQYF,TGTGCCAGCAGTTTGTTTTTTTCTTTGGGGATCGGAACAGATACGCAGTATTTT,-,TRBJ2-3,many,TRBV12-3/TRBV12-4
CASSVRDRGTTGELFF,TGTGCCAGCAGCGTCCGGGACAGGGGGACCACCGGGGAGCTGTTTTTT,TRBD1,TRBJ2-2,-,TRBV4-2
CAAAGGFQDTQYF,TGTGCCGCGGCGGGAGGCTTTCAAGATACGCAGTATTTT,TRBD2,TRBJ2-3,-,TRBV6-1
CASSLGFGSTGELFF,TGTGCCAGCAGCTTAGGTTTCGGTTCGACCGGGGAGCTGTTTTTT,-,TRBJ2-2,many,TRBV7-3
CASSAIADPMNTQYF,TGTGCCAGCAGTGCAATAGCGGATCCCATGAATACGCAGTATTTT,-,TRBJ2-3,-,TRBV6-1
CASSPSGSGYTF,TGTGCCAGCAGCCCCTCGGGGTCCGGCTACACCTTC,-,TRBJ1-2,few,TRBV28
CASSLKASGSTPYF,TGTGCCAGCAGCTTAAAGGCTAGCGGGAGTACACCGTACTTC,TRBD2,TRBJ2-5,many,TRBV7-2
CASSKGGFSTDTQYF,TGTGCCAGCAGCAAAGGCGGCTTCAGCACAGATACGCAGTATTTT,-,TRBJ2-3,many,TRBV7-6
CASSRNPEASGRNEQFF,TGCGCCAGCAGCCGAAACCCAGAGGCTAGCGGGCGGAATGAGCAGTTCTTC,TRBD2,TRBJ2-1,many,TRBV4-1
CASSQDYTVNQPQHF,TGTGCCAGCAGCCAAGATTACACAGTCAATCAGCCCCAGCATTTT,-,TRBJ1-5,-,TRBV3-1
CSANGQAYYEQYF,TGCAGTGCTAATGGACAGGCCTACTACGAGCAGTACTTC,TRBD1,TRBJ2-7,-,TRBV20-1
CSATDSLTEAFF,TGCAGTGCCACGGACAGCCTCACTGAAGCTTTCTTT,-,TRBJ1-1,many,TRBV20-1
CASSQGTRQFF,TGTGCCAGCAGCCAAGGGACTAGGCAGTTCTTC,TRBD2,TRBJ2-1,many,TRBV3-1
CAWSVRGGEGQPQHF,TGTGCCTGGAGTGTACGTGGGGGGGAGGGTCAGCCCCAGCATTTT,-,TRBJ1-5,few,TRBV30
CASSQEIGGVNTGELFF,TGTGCCAGCAGCCAAGAGATAGGAGGGGTAAACACCGGGGAGCTGTTTTTT,-,TRBJ2-2,-,TRBV4-2
CASSRAGRNRGWNTEAFF,TGTGCCAGCAGTCGGGCGGGAAGAAACAGGGGGTGGAACACTGAAGCTTTCTTT,TRBD1,TRBJ1-1,many,TRBV28
CASSELGGGYYEQYF,TGTGCCAGCAGTGAATTGGGCGGGGGCTACTACGAGCAGTACTTC,-,TRBJ2-7,few,TRBV2
CPISEASGVYEQYF,TGTCCCATCAGTGAGGCTAGCGGGGTCTACGAGCAGTACTTC,TRBD2,TRBJ2-7,-,TRBV10-3
CASSEFRPPNYEQYF,TGTGCCAGCAGTGAATTCCGGCCGCCGAACTACGAGCAGTACTTC,-,TRBJ2-7,-,TRBV6-1
CASSQERVDGGYGYTF,TGCGCCAGCAGCCAAGAAAGGGTGGACGGGGGCTACGGCTACACCTTC,-,TRBJ1-2,few,TRBV4-1
CASSQDRGTSGRAVETQYF,TGTGCCAGCAGCCAAGATCGCGGGACTAGCGGGAGGGCCGTGGAGACCCAGTACTTC,TRBD2,TRBJ2-5,-,TRBV4-2
CSASPGLAGNTGELFF,TGCAGTGCTAGCCCCGGCCTAGCGGGGAACACCGGGGAGCTGTTTTTT,TRBD2,TRBJ2-2,many,TRBV20-1
CASSLFGTADEKLFF,TGCGCCAGCAGCTTGTTCGGGACAGCGGATGAAAAACTGTTTTTT,TRBD1,TRBJ1-4,many,TRBV5-1
CASSQLFFNQPQHF,TGCGCCAGCAGCCAGTTATTCTTCAATCAGCCCCAGCATTTT,-,TRBJ1-5,few,TRBV4-1
CASSPTSSETQYF,TGTGCCAGCAGCCCGACTAGCTCAGAGACCCAGTACTTC,TRBD2,TRBJ2-5,many,TRBV6-1
CASGLVLISGRTDTQYF,TGTGCTAGTGGTTTGGTACTGATTAGCGGGAGAACAGATACGCAGTATTTT,TRBD2,TRBJ2-3,many,TRBV12-5
CASSLTGFRNSPLHF,TGTGCCAGCAGTTTGACAGGGTTTCGGAATTCACCCCTCCACTTT,TRBD1,TRBJ1-6,few,TRBV27
CASSGRTSGNNEQFF,TGTGCCAGCAGTGGACGGACTAGCGGGAACAATGAGCAGTTCTTC,TRBD2,TRBJ2-1,many,TRBV6-1
CASSLAGGGGYTF,TGTGCCAGCAGCTTAGCTGGCGGAGGTGGCTACACCTTC,-,TRBJ1-2,many,TRBV11-2
CASNPRGVPYNEQFF,TGTGCCAGCAACCCCCGGGGGGTCCCCTACAATGAGCAGTTCTTC,TRBD2,TRBJ2-1,few,TRBV28
CASQRGARDTGELFF,TGTGCCAGCCAGAGGGGGGCACGAGACACCGGGGAGCTGTTTTTT,-,TRBJ2-2,many,TRBV19
CASRRGQGTDTQYF,TGCGCCAGCAGGAGGGGGCAGGGCACAGATACGCAGTATTTT,TRBD1,TRBJ2-3,many,TRBV5-1
CASSPTGLASEAQYF,TGTGCCAGCAGCCCGACGGGACTAGCCTCCGAGGCGCAGTATTTT,TRBD2,TRBJ2-3,many,TRBV3-1
CASSLESWDSSYEQYF,TGTGCCAGCAGCTTAGAATCTTGGGACTCCTCCTACGAGCAGTACTTC,-,TRBJ2-7,-,TRBV7-2